This paragraph reports one T cell receptor beta chain. The entry originates in a study of OX40 agonist ivuxolimab in advanced cancers. TCRdb's copy holds only in-frame clones and misses some; the assay was immunoSEQ multiplex PCR. The sample yields about 89,000 clones, around 84% seen once. The CDR3 is 14 residues long. The germline V gene encodes CDR1 SGHTA and CDR2 FQGTGA. V was clipped by 4 bases and J by 2 bases, with 9 bases between them. The TCR sequence derives from an adult with an advanced solid tumor such as melanoma, head and neck, liver or kidney cancer. V usage is TRBV7-3 and J usage is TRBJ1-5, with no clear D. The input for sequencing was CD4+ or CD8+ T cells sorted from blood, taken in a trial of the OX40 agonist ivuxolimab. The CDR3 DNA sequence: TGTGCCAGCAGCTACAAAGGAGGCAATCAGCCCCAGCATTTT. It encodes CASSYKGGNQPQHF. The full variable domain, with the rest looked up from reference TRBV7-3 and TRBJ1-5, is GAGVSQTPSNKVTEKGKYVELRCDPISGHTALYWYRQSLGQGPEFLIYFQGTGAADDSGLPNDRFFAVRPEGSVSTLKIQRTERGDSAVYLCASSYKGGNQPQHFGDGTRLSIL.